Listed here are 25 T cell receptor beta chains from one sample, sequenced in a study of control samples from healthy donors and cancer patients. TCRdb's table, derived via immunoSEQ multiplex PCR, lists solely in-frame clones and lacks some. The sample contains 94,000 or so clones, roughly 84% of which appear only once. Sample: PBMCs. The receptors shown here come from a man between 65 and 85 years old with lung cancer.

In its sample, this clone was seen once. The rearrangement uses TRBV9 and TRBJ1-2; TRBD1 matches 8 bases. CDR3 length: 15 residues. Germline V gene lookup returns CDR1 SGDLS and CDR2 YYNGEE. The junction had 4 bases not matched to a gene; V was cut back by 3 bases and J by 0 bases. CDR3 in amino acids: CASSAQQGANYGYTF. CDR3 sequence (DNA): TGTGCCAGCAGCGCCCAACAGGGGGCTAACTATGGCTACACCTTC.

This clone was seen a single time. This chain connects TRBV9 to TRBJ1-3; D not resolved. Looked up from germline, CDR1 is SGDLS and CDR2 is YYNGEE. The CDR3 sequence is 14 residues long. V was trimmed by 3 bases and J by 0 bases, leaving 7 bases between them. The DNA of the CDR3 is TGTGCCAGCAGCGAAAGTCGCTCTGGAAACACCATATATTTT. Translated: CASSESRSGNTIYF. Together with reference TRBV9 and TRBJ1-3, the CDR3 gives the full variable domain: DSGVTQTPKHLITATGQRVTLRCSPRSGDLSVYWYQQSLDQGLQFLIQYYNGEERAKGNILERFSAQQFPDLHSELNLSSLELGDSALYFCASSESRSGNTIYFGEGSWLTVV.

The chain uses TRBV11-3 and TRBJ2-1; 9 bases align to TRBD2. Trimming at V came to 1 base and at J to 4 bases, leaving 2 bases not matched to a gene. CDR1 and CDR2 (germline): SGHNT, YENEEA. The CDR3 is made up of 15 amino acids. Written as DNA, the CDR3 is TGTGCCAGCAGCTTAGCAGCGGGGGGTTACAATGAGCAGTTCTTC. It is translated as CASSLAAGGYNEQFF. Drawing the rest from reference TRBV11-3 and TRBJ2-1, the complete variable domain is EAGVVQSPRYKIIEKKQPVAFWCNPISGHNTLYWYLQNLGQGPELLIRYENEEAVDDSQLPKDRFSAERLKGVDSTLKIQPAELGDSAVYLCASSLAAGGYNEQFFGPGTRLTVL.

The chain has TRBV11-2 and TRBJ2-1, with 11 bases identical to TRBD2. The CDR3 is 15 amino acids. Looked up from germline, CDR1 is SGHAT and CDR2 is FQNNGV. The V gene end was trimmed by 6 bases and the J gene end by 7 bases; junction bases not matched to a gene: 8. CDR3 protein: CASSLGPSGGNEQFF. The CDR3 nucleotides are TGTGCCAGCAGTCTGGGGCCTAGCGGGGGGAATGAGCAGTTCTTC. The whole variable domain, remainder taken from reference TRBV11-2 and TRBJ2-1, is EAGVAQSPRYKIIEKRQSVAFWCNPISGHATLYWYQQILGQGPKLLIQFQNNGVVDDSQLPKDRFSAERLKGVDSTLKIQPAKLEDSAVYLCASSLGPSGGNEQFFGPGTRLTVL.

The genes are TRBV16 and TRBJ2-2; the match to TRBD1 covers 8 bases. The V and J ends lost 0 bases and 5 bases, in that order; junction bases with no gene match: 8. CDR1 is KGHSY, CDR2 FQNENV, per germline. The CDR3 has 17 amino acids. The CDR3 nucleotides read TGTGCCAGCAGCCAATCCTGGAGAACAGGGGGAACCGGGGAGCTGTTTTTT. Translated, it gives CASSQSWRTGGTGELFF.

The genes are TRBV5-1 and TRBJ1-6, with D uncertain. In germline, CDR1 is SGHRS, CDR2 YFSETQ. Trimming pared 0 bases from V and 10 bases from J, leaving 14 bases between. The CDR3 covers 15 residues. The CDR3 here is CASSLVQSGGSPLHF. The CDR3, as DNA: TGCGCCAGCAGCTTGGTACAGTCGGGAGGATCACCCCTCCACTTT. Combining the CDR3 with reference TRBV5-1 and TRBJ1-6 gives the whole variable domain KAGVTQTPRYLIKTRGQQVTLSCSPISGHRSVSWYQQTPGQGLQFLFEYFSETQRNKGNFPGRFSGRQFSNSRSEMNVSTLELGDSALYLCASSLVQSGGSPLHFGNGTRLTVT.

The chain employs TRBV30 and TRBJ1-5; D uncertain. The germline V and J ends were trimmed by 2 bases and 0 bases, with 5 bases remaining between them. The CDR3 length is 13 residues. Germline values: CDR1 GTSNPN, CDR2 SVGIG (reference sequence). The CDR3 region is CAWSSSSNQPQHF. The CDR3 region has the DNA TGTGCCTGGAGTAGTAGTAGCAATCAGCCCCAGCATTTT.

The table lists this clone with a few counts. V gene TRBV24-1 combines with J gene TRBJ2-7; 7 bases are a match to TRBD1. V trimming: 2 bases; J trimming: 7 bases; junction bases outside the gene matches: 7. The CDR3 has 14 residues. Germline CDR1 is KGHDR and CDR2 is SFDVKD. CDR3 nucleotide sequence: TGTGCCACCAGTGATTCGGACAGGCCCCAGGAGCAGTACTTC. This sequence encodes CATSDSDRPQEQYF.

The rearrangement joins TRBV4-1 to TRBJ2-1; 7 bases are a match to TRBD1. V trimming: 0 bases; J trimming: 2 bases; junction bases outside the gene matches: 4. The CDR3 has 16 residues. CDR1 MGHRA and CDR2 YSYEKL come from the germline V gene. Here the CDR3 DNA reads TGCGCCAGCAGCCAAGAAGAGGGACAGCCCTACAATGAGCAGTTCTTC. The encoded protein is CASSQEEGQPYNEQFF.

The V gene is TRBV6-2 or TRBV6-3, the J gene TRBJ2-7, with 7 positions matching TRBD1. CDR1 is MNHEY, CDR2 SVGEGT, per germline. V lost 4 bases to trimming and J lost 7 bases; unmatched junction nucleotides: 10. The CDR3 length is 14 residues. The DNA for the CDR3 is TGTGCCAGCAGTTTTAGCTTAGGGGGCGATGAGCAGTACTTC. This translates into CASSFSLGGDEQYF.

Comments on this clone: One end of the junction varies from germline; a read error may be responsible. V and J are TRBV10-3 and TRBJ2-5; D not resolved. This CDR3 is built from 12 residues. Germline V lookup: CDR1 ENHRY, CDR2 SYGVKD. In nucleotides, the CDR3 is TGTGCCATCAGCGGCACGCAAGGGACCCAGTACTTC. Amino acids: CAISGTQGTQYF.

CDR3 sequence reads: CASSDSNPGELFF. DNA of the CDR3: TGTGCCAGCAGTGACTCAAACCCCGGGGAGCTGTTTTTT. The gene calls are TRBV6-4 and TRBJ2-2; D uncertain. V was cut by 0 bases and J by 6 bases, with 5 bases left in between. The CDR3 runs to 13 residues. Germline values: CDR1 MRHNA, CDR2 SNTAGT.

The J gene is TRBJ1-6, the V gene TRBV5-1; D perhaps matches TRBD1 (5 bases). Germline CDR1 is SGHRS and CDR2 is YFSETQ. The CDR3 has 15 residues. V lost 4 bases, J lost 5 bases, and 13 bases lay in between. The CDR3 region has the DNA TGCGCCAGCAGCGACAGAAGTGGGAATAATTCACCCCTCCACTTT. It encodes CASSDRSGNNSPLHF.

This clone was counted once. The V gene is TRBV7-9, the J gene TRBJ1-1; D possibly corresponds to TRBD1 (5 bases). V was cut by 2 bases and J by 7 bases, with 14 bases left in between. Germline CDR1 and CDR2: SEHNR and FQNEAQ (reference sequence). The CDR3 covers 14 residues. CDR3 nucleotides: TGTGCCAGCAGCTTAATGGACGAAGACAGTGAAGCTTTCTTT. This translates into CASSLMDEDSEAFF. Based on the CDR3 plus reference TRBV7-9 and TRBJ1-1, the full variable domain is DTGVSQNPRHKITKRGQNVTFRCDPISEHNRLYWYRQTLGQGPEFLTYFQNEAQLEKSRLLSDRFSAERPKGSFSTLEIQRTEQGDSAMYLCASSLMDEDSEAFFGQGTRLTVV.

The V call is TRBV4-1, the J call TRBJ2-1; possible D gene TRBD2, 5 bases. Trimming removed 0 bases at V and 12 bases at J, with 18 bases between. The length of the CDR3 is 15 residues. Germline loops: CDR1 MGHRA, CDR2 YSYEKL. The CDR3 loop reads CASSQEGAGPLGQFF. CDR3 nucleotides: TGCGCCAGCAGCCAAGAGGGTGCGGGCCCCCTGGGGCAGTTCTTC.

This clone was observed a handful of times. The chain carries TRBV19 and TRBJ2-2, with D perhaps TRBD2 (5 bases). Germline V gives CDR1 LNHDA, CDR2 SQIVND (reference sequence). V was pared by 5 bases and J by 3 bases, with 10 bases between. The CDR3 length is 14 residues. The CDR3 DNA reads as TGTGCCAGTAGTGCGGGCCGGGACACCGGGGAGCTGTTTTTT. It yields the protein CASSAGRDTGELFF. The variable domain in full, with the rest retrieved from reference TRBV19 and TRBJ2-2, is DGGITQSPKYLFRKEGQNVTLSCEQNLNHDAMYWYRQDPGQGLRLIYYSQIVNDFQKGDIAEGYSVSREKKESFPLTVTSAQKNPTAFYLCASSAGRDTGELFFGEGSRLTVL.

This chain connects TRBV6-5 to TRBJ1-4; possibly TRBD1 for D (5 bases). Per the germline V gene, CDR1 is MNHEY and CDR2 is SVGAGI. Trimming shortened V by 7 bases and J by 13 bases, and 22 bases separated the two germline ends. CDR3 length equals 14 residues. In DNA form, the CDR3 reads TGTGCCAGCAAGCTCAGGGCCACGGATGAAGGACTGTTTTTT. Protein: CASKLRATDEGLFF.

In this sample, this clone turned up once. This chain joins TRBV7-3 and TRBJ1-6, with D uncertain. The germline gives CDR1 SGHTA, CDR2 FQGTGA. The CDR3 contains 13 residues. Trimming cost V 5 bases and J 11 bases, with 13 bases left between them. CDR3 amino acids: CASSRLLLAPLHF. The DNA of the CDR3 is TGTGCCAGCAGCCGTCTCTTGCTGGCACCCCTCCACTTT.

This chain joins TRBV29-1 and TRBJ2-1; D call uncertain. CDR1 and CDR2 (germline): SQVTM, ANQGSEA. The germline V and J ends were trimmed by 7 bases and 7 bases, with 17 bases remaining between them. The CDR3 sequence is 13 residues long. The CDR3 protein is CSARRFNGNEQFF. The DNA for the CDR3 is TGCAGCGCTCGGAGATTCAATGGGAATGAGCAGTTCTTC.

The rearrangement uses TRBV5-4 and TRBJ2-7; TRBD2 aligns across 12 bases. Per germline, CDR1 SGHNT and CDR2 YYREEE (reference sequence). V shed 4 bases and J 5 bases; nucleotides not matched to a gene: 7. This CDR3 is built from 15 residues. CDR3 residues: CASSPRTSGVDEQYF. The CDR3 DNA reads as TGTGCCAGCAGCCCTAGGACTAGCGGGGTAGACGAGCAGTACTTC.

V and J are TRBV12-1 and TRBJ2-2; the table assigns TRBD2, which was not confirmed against the DNA. TRBV12-1 is reported as a pseudogene. The CDR3 consists of 14 residues. The CDR3 sequence: CASSNGGDTGELFF. In DNA, the CDR3 is TGTGCCAGCAGCAACGGGGGGGACACCGGGGAGCTGTTTTTT.

The gene calls are TRBV18 and TRBJ1-2, with 10 bases fitting TRBD1. The CDR3 is made up of 18 amino acids. Germline V CDR1 and CDR2: KGHSH, LQKENI. With V trimmed by 1 base and J by 5 bases, 13 bases remained unmatched. In DNA form, the CDR3 reads TGTGCCAGCTCACCACTTATTCCGGGACAGGGGTCGGAGTATGGCTACACCTTC. This gives the protein CASSPLIPGQGSEYGYTF.

This clone has more than one count but fewer than ten. The chain links TRBV9 to TRBJ2-1, with D perhaps being TRBD1 or TRBD2 (6 bases each). The length of the CDR3 is 14 residues. Germline CDR1 SGDLS, CDR2 YYNGEE. V lost 3 bases to trimming and J lost 9 bases, with 16 bases between them. CDR3 sequence reads: CASSARQEGGEQFF. The DNA for the CDR3 is TGTGCCAGCAGCGCCAGACAGGAGGGCGGTGAGCAGTTCTTC.

The chain couples TRBV6-1 to TRBJ2-2; TRBD2 agrees at 13 bases. The CDR3 contains 18 residues. The V gene end was trimmed by 4 bases and the J gene end by 6 bases; junction bases not matched to a gene: 11. Germline V gives CDR1 MNHNS, CDR2 SASEGT. In nucleotides, the CDR3 is TGTGCCAGCAGTGCCCGATTACTAGCGGGGGGGTTTTCCGGGGAGCTGTTTTTT. Its translation is CASSARLLAGGFSGELFF.

The chain uses TRBV3-1 (or the pseudogene TRBV3-2) and TRBJ2-4; D perhaps matches TRBD2 (5 bases). The germline V and J ends were trimmed by 0 bases and 0 bases, with 15 bases remaining between them. The germline V gene encodes CDR1 LGHDT and CDR2 YNNKEL (reference sequence). This CDR3 spans 18 amino acids. DNA of the CDR3: TGTGCCAGCAGCCAAGAAAGTTCGGGGTTGGGAGCCAAAAACATTCAGTACTTC. This translates into CASSQESSGLGAKNIQYF.